The 9 T cell receptor beta chains below were found in one sample sequenced in a study of OX40 agonist ivuxolimab in advanced cancers. Clones were sequenced by immunoSEQ multiplex PCR, and TCRdb holds only the in-frame ones, with some missing. The sample holds under 85,000 clones, roughly 87% seen once. This material consisted of CD4+ or CD8+ T cells sorted from blood, taken in a trial of the OX40 agonist ivuxolimab. The receptors were sampled from an adult with an advanced solid tumor such as melanoma, head and neck, liver or kidney cancer.

The V and J genes are TRBV7-9 and TRBJ2-7, with 9 bases that match TRBD1. CDR1 is SEHNR and CDR2 is FQNEAQ in the germline V gene (reference sequence). The V gene end was trimmed by 5 bases and the J gene end by 3 bases; junction bases not matched to a gene: 11. CDR3 length: 16 amino acids. The CDR3 reads CASSPIDRDRDYEQYF. The CDR3 DNA is TGTGCCAGCAGCCCAATCGACCGGGACAGGGACTACGAGCAGTACTTC.

CDR3 DNA sequence: TGTGCCAGCAGTGAAGATCCTCGGGGCTATGGCTACACCTTC. Translating it yields CASSEDPRGYGYTF. The rearrangement joins TRBV2 to TRBJ1-2, with no clear D. The V gene lost 1 base and the J gene lost 4 bases, with 10 bases spanning the gap. This CDR3 comprises 14 residues. Germline V gene sequence: CDR1 SNHLY, CDR2 FYNNEI.

The V call is TRBV7-8, the J call TRBJ1-2; 9 bases line up with TRBD1. This CDR3 contains 14 residues. V dropped 5 bases and J dropped 8; count of bases not matched to a gene: 9. Per germline, CDR1 SGHVS and CDR2 FQNEAQ. The CDR3 DNA is TGTGCCAGCAGCCCAAGCTGGGACAGGGACGGCTACACCTTC. Its protein is CASSPSWDRDGYTF.

J is TRBJ2-7 and V is TRBV6-5; a possible D gene is TRBD2 (6 bases). Trimming stripped 6 bases from V and 0 bases from J, with 15 bases between. This CDR3 comprises 15 residues. Germline V lookup: CDR1 MNHEY, CDR2 SVGAGI. The CDR3 is CASRYLATSSYEQYF. The CDR3 nucleotides read TGTGCCAGCAGATACCTAGCGACGAGCTCCTACGAGCAGTACTTC.

V gene TRBV4-1 combines with J gene TRBJ2-7; D is uncertain. Germline CDR1 and CDR2: MGHRA and YSYEKL. The CDR3 spans 15 residues. Deletions cut 0 bases from V and 0 bases from J, with 9 bases between. The CDR3 DNA reads as TGCGCCAGCAGCCAAGACTTGCCCAGCTCCTACGAGCAGTACTTC. Residues: CASSQDLPSSYEQYF.

The chain recombines TRBV7-9 with TRBJ2-3; unclear D gene. This CDR3 has 15 residues. The V gene's germline CDR1 is SEHNR and CDR2 FQNEAQ (reference sequence). V lost 2 bases to trimming and J lost 5 bases, with 14 bases between them. The CDR3 region is CASSLQAPKRDTQYF. The CDR3, as DNA: TGTGCCAGCAGCTTACAGGCCCCCAAAAGAGATACGCAGTATTTT.

V gene TRBV11-2 combines with J gene TRBJ2-1, with 14 bases fitting TRBD2. With 5 bases clipped from V and 7 bases from J, the junction kept 4 bases outside the gene matches. There are 15 residues in the CDR3. Germline CDR1 SGHAT, CDR2 FQNNGV. The CDR3 sequence: CASSPGLAGANEQFF. As DNA, the CDR3 is TGTGCCAGCAGCCCGGGACTAGCGGGAGCTAATGAGCAGTTCTTC.

The CDR3 protein is CASSSGVAGVGPETQYF. The DNA of the CDR3 is TGTGCCAGCAGCTCGGGGGTAGCGGGAGTCGGGCCGGAGACCCAGTACTTC. The V call is TRBV7-9, the J call TRBJ2-5; 9 positions match TRBD2. V lost 4 bases and J lost 5; bases outside the gene matches: 14. Germline CDR1 reads SEHNR; CDR2 reads FQNEAQ (reference sequence). CDR3 length: 17 residues. The whole variable domain, filled in from reference TRBV7-9 and TRBJ2-5, reads DTGVSQNPRHKITKRGQNVTFRCDPISEHNRLYWYRQTLGQGPEFLTYFQNEAQLEKSRLLSDRFSAERPKGSFSTLEIQRTEQGDSAMYLCASSSGVAGVGPETQYFGPGTRLLVL.

This clone was detected only once. The chain combines TRBV5-6 with TRBJ2-3, with D unclear. This CDR3 is built from 14 residues. Germline CDR1 and CDR2: SGHDT and YYEEEE. V was cut by 4 bases and J by 0 bases, with 9 bases left in between. Here the CDR3 reads CASSALWSTDTQYF. In DNA, the CDR3 is TGTGCCAGCAGCGCCCTCTGGAGCACAGATACGCAGTATTTT.